This entry is about one T cell receptor beta chain. The antigen is not known. Primers used in a second PCR of about 6 to 12 cycles were a sample-barcoded 5' primer and a J-beta primer mix. Each cDNA molecule, via a template-switch adaptor with 12 random nucleotides, was tagged. TCRdb used MiXCR to reprocess the 5' RACE reads, holding one entry per CDR3 protein. The repertoire holds approximately 1,000,000 distinct CDR3 sequences, with over 35% as singletons. The entry originates in a study of blood T cells in healthy people across ages. Findings and caveats of the study: The study found more naive CD4+ cells and higher diversity in long-lived than aged donors. The diversity estimates, figures obtained from one million T cells, were considered underestimates. Older age went with lower TCR beta diversity per million T cells, in a roughly linear way.

Per the germline V gene, CDR1 is SGHKS and CDR2 is YYEKEE (reference sequence). This CDR3 comprises 14 residues. V lost 0 bases and J 7 bases, leaving 14 bases between the germline ends. Material for sequencing was blood. The receptor was isolated from a woman aged 55-70 years in good health. The chain employs TRBV5-5 and TRBJ2-7, with D possibly being TRBD2 (5 bases). The CDR3, as DNA: TGTGCCAGCAGCTTGGATTTGACTACCGGGGAGCAGTACTTC. It specifies CASSLDLTTGEQYF.